The 25 T cell receptor beta chains reported below all come from one sample, sequenced in a study of blood T cells in healthy people across ages. Together with a sample-barcoded 5' primer, a J-beta primer mix was included in a second PCR lasting about 6 to 12 cycles. TCRdb ran MiXCR on the 5' RACE reads and lists one entry per CDR3 protein. The table lists roughly 1.5 million distinct CDR3 sequences, 42% of them singletons. The sample consisted of blood. The receptors here all came from a woman aged 18-29 years in good health.

Points on this clonotype: Just one base apart from a much larger clone, this may be a read error. V and J are TRBV4-3 and TRBJ2-6; no clear D. In germline, CDR1 is LGHNA, CDR2 YSLEER. The CDR3 has 20 residues. The CDR3 DNA sequence: TGCGCCAACAGCCAATCTCAGGCACTCGCCTTGGACTCTGGGGCCAACGTCCTGACTTTC. Encoded protein: CANSQSQALALDSGANVLTF.

The chain has TRBV9 and TRBJ1-2, with 7 bases lining up with TRBD1. Germline V gene data show CDR1 as SGDLS and CDR2 as YYNGEE. CDR3 length: 15 amino acids. The junction had 7 bases not matched to a gene; V was cut back by 0 bases and J by 5 bases. This CDR3 reads CASSVEPGGFYGYTF. DNA for the CDR3: TGTGCCAGCAGCGTAGAACCAGGGGGGTTTTATGGCTACACCTTC. The full variable domain, rest sourced from reference TRBV9 and TRBJ1-2, is DSGVTQTPKHLITATGQRVTLRCSPRSGDLSVYWYQQSLDQGLQFLIQYYNGEERAKGNILERFSAQQFPDLHSELNLSSLELGDSALYFCASSVEPGGFYGYTFGSGTRLTVV.

This clonotype was recorded at least ten times. The genes are TRBV27 and TRBJ2-7; D call uncertain. CDR1 and CDR2 from the germline V gene are MNHEY and SMNVEV (reference sequence). V was pared by 0 bases and J by 4 bases, with 7 bases between. The CDR3 length is 13 residues. CDR3 sequence reads: CASSLSSDYEQYF. CDR3 coding DNA: TGTGCCAGCAGTTTATCGTCCGATTACGAGCAGTACTTC.

The gene calls are TRBV4-1 and TRBJ1-1, with TRBD1 as a possible D gene (6 bases). CDR1 and CDR2 (germline): MGHRA, YSYEKL. Between the trimmed V and J ends, which lost 0 bases and 5 bases, there was a span of 13 bases. The CDR3 extends over 15 amino acids. The CDR3 DNA follows: TGCGCCAGCAGCCAAGAATGGGGGCCCGGTACTGAAGCTTTCTTT. This sequence encodes CASSQEWGPGTEAFF.

This clonotype was seen more than once but under ten times. V and J are TRBV2 and TRBJ2-3; D may correspond to TRBD1 or TRBD2 (5 bases each). This CDR3 comprises 15 residues. V was trimmed by 4 bases and J by 2 bases, leaving 13 bases between them. Germline assignment: CDR1 SNHLY and CDR2 FYNNEI. DNA for the CDR3: TGTGCCAGCAGTGCCCAGAGGGGTCCCACAGATACGCAGTATTTT. Amino acids: CASSAQRGPTDTQYF.

In its sample, this clonotype was seen many times. The chain joins TRBV13 to TRBJ1-2; the D is unclear. This CDR3 has 13 amino acids. Germline values: CDR1 PRHDT, CDR2 FYEKMQ (reference sequence). Deletions cut 5 bases from V and 7 bases from J, with 14 bases between. This chain's CDR3 is CASSNLGGVGYTF. CDR3 sequence (DNA): TGTGCCAGCAGCAACCTCGGAGGCGTTGGCTACACCTTC.

This clonotype was detected ten times or more. The chain links TRBV27 to TRBJ2-7; 11 nucleotides agree with TRBD1. This CDR3 region has 14 residues. V was clipped by 3 bases and J by 3 bases; unmatched bases: 1. Germline V lookup: CDR1 MNHEY, CDR2 SMNVEV (reference sequence). The DNA of the CDR3 is TGTGCCAGCAGTTTTGGGACAGGGGGCTACGAGCAGTACTTC. It specifies CASSFGTGGYEQYF.

The chain recombines TRBV14 with TRBJ1-2; D is unclear. V was trimmed by 0 bases and J by 4 bases, leaving 6 bases between them. CDR3 length equals 13 residues. Germline V CDR1 and CDR2: SGHDN, FVKESK. The chain's CDR3 is CASSQDPGYGYTF. DNA for the CDR3: TGTGCCAGCAGCCAAGATCCAGGCTATGGCTACACCTTC.

The table lists this clonotype with a few counts. The rearrangement links TRBV18 to TRBJ2-3; 8 bases are shared with TRBD2. V dropped 6 bases and J dropped 7; count of bases not matched to a gene: 9. Germline CDR1 and CDR2: KGHSH and LQKENI. The CDR3 runs to 14 residues. CDR3 protein: CASSTAGASYTQYF. The CDR3 DNA reads as TGTGCCAGCTCTACAGCGGGGGCTTCCTATACGCAGTATTTT.

The CDR3 bases are TGTGCCAGCGCAGGGACCCGCAACATTCAGTACTTC. Encoded protein: CASAGTRNIQYF. J is TRBJ2-4 and V is TRBV9; the D gene could be TRBD1 or TRBD2 (5 bases each). The CDR3 loop spans 12 amino acids. The V end lost 7 bases, the J end lost 7 bases, and 12 bases lay between the germline ends. The germline V gene encodes CDR1 SGDLS and CDR2 YYNGEE.

V is TRBV12-3 or TRBV12-4 and J is TRBJ2-5; 8 positions agree with TRBD1. The end of the DNA is better explained by TRBJ2-7, so the J call may be wrong. CDR3 length equals 13 residues. The DNA for the CDR3 is TGTGCCAGCAGCCCAACAGGACAGGGCGAGCAGTACTTC. This gives the protein CASSPTGQGEQYF.

The chain couples TRBV7-2 to TRBJ1-2, with D uncertain. The V gene lost 4 bases and the J gene lost 4 bases, with 10 bases spanning the gap. The CDR3 contains 13 residues. Germline-derived CDR1 and CDR2 are SGHTA and FQGNSA. The CDR3 DNA follows: TGTGCCAGCAGCTCCACCACTAGCTATGGCTACACCTTC. Encoded protein: CASSSTTSYGYTF.

The chain joins TRBV6-5 to TRBJ2-1, with 8 bases lining up with TRBD2. Germline V gene data show CDR1 as MNHEY and CDR2 as SVGAGI. CDR3 size: 15 residues. J was trimmed by 7 bases and V by 5 bases; bases with no gene match: 10. The chain's CDR3 is CASSNWVSGKNEQFF. CDR3 coding DNA: TGTGCCAGCAGTAACTGGGTTAGCGGGAAAAATGAGCAGTTCTTC.

CDR3 nucleotide sequence: TGTGCCAGCAGCTTAGCACAGGTGGGCTCCTACGAGCAGTACTTC. This gives the protein CASSLAQVGSYEQYF. This chain uses TRBV7-8 with TRBJ2-7; D is possibly TRBD1 (5 bases). CDR1 is SGHVS, CDR2 FQNEAQ, per germline. This CDR3 has 15 amino acids. V lost 0 bases and J lost 0, with 9 bases in between.

The chain couples TRBV7-2 to TRBJ2-7; maybe TRBD2 (6 bases). CDR1 and CDR2 (germline): SGHTA, FQGNSA. V lost 1 base to trimming and J lost 1 base, with 11 bases between them. CDR3 length: 15 amino acids. CDR3 region: CASSLELAGSYEQYF. The CDR3 DNA sequence: TGTGCCAGCAGCTTAGAGTTGGCGGGGTCCTACGAGCAGTACTTC.

With respect to this clonotype: The junction does not match germline at one end; this may be a read error. This chain joins TRBV13 and TRBJ2-3; 9 positions match TRBD2. The CDR3 runs 15 residues. CDR1 and CDR2 from the germline V gene are PRHDT and FYEKMQ (reference sequence). The CDR3 nucleotides are TGTGCCAGCAGCCGAGAAGCGGGGGGCTCGGATACGCAGTGTTTT. As protein: CASSREAGGSDTQCF.

This clonotype came up a few times. CDR3 residues: CASSYADYGYTF. The CDR3 coding sequence is TGTGCCAGCAGTTACGCAGACTATGGCTACACCTTC. The chain employs TRBV6-2 or TRBV6-3 and TRBJ1-2; D gene unclear. The germline CDR1 and CDR2 sequences are MNHEY and SVGEGT. CDR3 length: 12 amino acids. Between the trimmed V and J ends, which lost 2 bases and 3 bases, there was a span of 4 bases.

The sample holds a few counts of this clonotype. V usage is TRBV27 and J usage is TRBJ1-2, with D possibly matching TRBD1 (6 bases). CDR1 is MNHEY, CDR2 SMNVEV, per germline (reference sequence). CDR3 length: 14 amino acids. Trimming took off 3 bases at V and 8 bases at J, with 16 bases between the two ends. In DNA form, the CDR3 reads TGTGCCAGCAGTTTCGGGGCAGGGGCATGGGGCTACACCTTC. It is translated as CASSFGAGAWGYTF.

The V and J genes are TRBV20-1 and TRBJ2-7; tentatively, D is TRBD2 (7 bases). The V gene lost 4 bases and the J gene lost 7 bases, with 20 bases spanning the gap. CDR1 DFQATT and CDR2 SNEGSKA come from the germline V gene (reference sequence). CDR3 length: 14 residues. Here the CDR3 reads CSANKQGGANEQYF. The CDR3 DNA sequence: TGCAGTGCTAATAAACAGGGAGGGGCCAATGAGCAGTACTTC.

This clonotype appeared a few times. V usage is TRBV5-4 and J usage is TRBJ2-1, with 13 bases aligning to TRBD2. The CDR3 covers 19 residues. Germline V gene sequence: CDR1 SGHNT, CDR2 YYREEE (reference sequence). Trimming at V came to 0 bases and at J to 0 bases, leaving 6 bases not matched to a gene. CDR3 amino acids: CASSLVGLAGWASYNEQFF. The CDR3 DNA sequence: TGTGCCAGCAGCTTGGTGGGACTAGCGGGATGGGCCTCCTACAATGAGCAGTTCTTC.

The table lists this clonotype with a few counts. The rearrangement links TRBV7-3 to TRBJ1-2; 9 bases are shared with TRBD1. CDR3 length: 14 amino acids. CDR1 and CDR2 (germline): SGHTA, FQGTGA. V lost 4 bases, J lost 8 bases, and 8 bases stayed unmatched. The DNA for the CDR3 is TGTGCCAGCAGCTGGGGACAGGGTTTGGGGGGCTACACCTTC. This codes for CASSWGQGLGGYTF. Drawing the rest from reference TRBV7-3 and TRBJ1-2, the complete variable domain is GAGVSQTPSNKVTEKGKYVELRCDPISGHTALYWYRQSLGQGPEFLIYFQGTGAADDSGLPNDRFFAVRPEGSVSTLKIQRTERGDSAVYLCASSWGQGLGGYTFGSGTRLTVV.

This chain joins TRBV6-6 and TRBJ2-7; 7 positions agree with TRBD2. This CDR3 has 13 amino acids. Germline CDR1 and CDR2: MNHNY and SVGAGI (reference sequence). The V gene end was trimmed by 7 bases and the J gene end by 5 bases; junction bases not matched to a gene: 8. This CDR3 is CASKAGMLDEQYF. For the CDR3, the DNA is TGTGCCAGCAAAGCGGGAATGCTTGACGAGCAGTACTTC.

The gene calls are TRBV12-3 or TRBV12-4 and TRBJ1-5, with a possible D match to TRBD1 (6 bases). The CDR3 length is 12 residues. V dropped 5 bases and J dropped 7 bases, with 9 bases sitting between them. Here the CDR3 reads CASSARGQPQHF. CDR3 sequence (DNA): TGTGCCAGCAGTGCCAGGGGCCAGCCCCAGCATTTT.

This clonotype was observed a handful of times. The J gene is TRBJ2-1, the V gene TRBV4-3, with TRBD2 as a possible D gene (6 bases). Trimming stripped 3 bases from V and 8 bases from J, with 14 bases between. There are 14 residues in the CDR3. Germline lookup yields CDR1 LGHNA and CDR2 YSLEER. CDR3 coding DNA: TGCGCCAGCAGCCAGGGCGGGGCAAGCTATGAGCAGTTCTTC. As protein: CASSQGGASYEQFF.

The J gene is TRBJ2-2, the V gene TRBV14; D may be TRBD1 (5 bases). CDR1 SGHDN and CDR2 FVKESK come from the germline V gene. CDR3 length: 18 residues. V lost 0 bases, J lost 1 base, and 15 bases lay in between. The CDR3 reads CASSQETVWTLNTGELFF. CDR3 DNA sequence: TGTGCCAGCAGCCAAGAAACTGTTTGGACACTGAACACCGGGGAGCTGTTTTTT.